The T cell receptor beta chain under discussion was sequenced for a study of CD8+CD57+ T cells in acquired aplastic anemia. The patients chosen for sequencing had shown expansion of CD8+CD57+ cells (detected by flow cytometry). Every one of the patients had aplastic anemia (severe, acquired). Study-level points and caveats: Some 28 sequences, all CD8+ CDR3, were shared between patients and controls.

This CDR3 has 16 amino acids. Trimming took 10 bases from V and 0 from J, leaving 16 bases between them. Germline V gene lookup returns CDR1 SNHLY and CDR2 FYNNEI. There are many counts of this clonotype. What it recognizes is unknown. Genomic DNA constituted the template upon which TCR beta VDJ and CDR3 profiling was performed. TCRdb analysed the reads with MiXCR anew, one entry per CDR3 protein. The repertoire includes about 180,000 distinct CDR3 sequences, 63% of them detected once, and 42% sits in the top ten. This chain joins TRBV2 and TRBJ2-6, with D uncertain. The receptor comes from a human donor with aplastic anemia. Material for sequencing was sorted CD4+, CD8+, or CD8+CD57+ T cells (not recorded which) from PBMCs. CDR3 nucleotides: TGTGCCACTAGGCGAGTCTTTAGCTCTGGGGCCAACGTCCTGACTTTC. Encoded protein: CATRRVFSSGANVLTF.